The 24 T cell receptor beta chains presented below share a single source sample, sequenced in a study of OX40 agonist ivuxolimab in advanced cancers. Method: immunoSEQ multiplex PCR; TCRdb's copy keeps in-frame clones and lacks some. The sample lists about 70,000 clones, roughly nine tenths seen once, with 4.8% in the top ten. The material was CD4+ or CD8+ T cells sorted from blood, obtained in a trial of the OX40 agonist ivuxolimab. The source is an adult with an advanced solid tumor such as melanoma, head and neck, liver or kidney cancer.

This sequence joins TRBV2 and TRBJ1-2; D is ambiguous. This CDR3 spans 13 amino acids. Deletions cut 11 bases from V and 7 bases from J, with 20 bases between. Germline CDR1 and CDR2: SNHLY and FYNNEI. The CDR3 sequence is CAPERAPGGGYTF. CDR3 nucleotides: TGTGCCCCCGAACGGGCCCCGGGAGGTGGCTACACCTTC.

CDR3 DNA: TGCGCCAGCAGCCAAAGCGGGACTAACGGGGAGCTGTTTTTT. Its translation: CASSQSGTNGELFF. J is TRBJ2-2 and V is TRBV4-3, with 7 bases aligning to TRBD2. Germline loops: CDR1 LGHNA, CDR2 YSLEER. The ends lost 2 bases at V and 7 bases at J; junction bases unmatched: 4. This CDR3 has 14 amino acids.

The V gene is TRBV7-2, the J gene TRBJ2-5, with D perhaps TRBD1 or TRBD2 (6 bases each). This CDR3 is built from 14 residues. Looked up from germline, CDR1 is SGHTA and CDR2 is FQGNSA. V was pared by 7 bases and J by 6 bases, with 18 bases between. As DNA, the CDR3 is TGTGCCAGCAACCCACTGAGGGGGGTCCAGACCCAGTACTTC. Amino acids: CASNPLRGVQTQYF. Full variable domain (rest looked up from reference TRBV7-2 and TRBJ2-5): GAGVSQSPSNKVTEKGKDVELRCDPISGHTALYWYRQSLGQGLEFLIYFQGNSAPDKSGLPSDRFSAERTGGSVSTLTIQRTQQEDSAVYLCASNPLRGVQTQYFGPGTRLLVL.

A word on this clone: The junction and the germline gene differ at one end; a read error may be behind it. V is TRBV6-5 and J is TRBJ2-5; no clear D. The CDR3 sequence is 13 residues long. Germline V gives CDR1 MNHEY, CDR2 SVGAGI. CDR3 nucleotides: TGTGCCAGCAGTTACGGCGGCCAAGTGACCCAGTACTTC. Translated: CASSYGGQVTQYF.

The J gene is TRBJ2-7, the V gene TRBV6-5; D is unresolved. Trimming shortened V by 5 bases and J by 5 bases, and 7 bases separated the two germline ends. CDR1 and CDR2 (germline): MNHEY, SVGAGI. This CDR3 is 11 amino acids long. CDR3 bases: TGTGCCAGCAGTCAAACGGACGAGCAGTACTTC. It is translated as CASSQTDEQYF.

CDR3 residues: CASSRAGDGTQYF. The CDR3 DNA is TGTGCCAGTAGCCGAGCGGGAGATGGTACGCAGTATTTT. This rearrangement joins TRBV19 to TRBJ2-3, with 8 bases fitting TRBD2. The CDR3 totals 13 residues. V lost 6 bases to trimming and J lost 8 bases; unmatched junction nucleotides: 7. Germline CDR1 LNHDA, CDR2 SQIVND (reference sequence).

This sequence joins TRBV7-9 and TRBJ1-1, with TRBD1 matching 8 bases. Per germline, CDR1 SEHNR and CDR2 FQNEAQ (reference sequence). The V gene end was trimmed by 2 bases and the J gene end by 8 bases; junction bases not matched to a gene: 4. The CDR3 has 13 amino acids. In DNA form, the CDR3 reads TGTGCCAGCAGCTTAACAGGGGGGTCCGAAGCTTTCTTT. It codes for CASSLTGGSEAFF.

The chain combines TRBV28 with TRBJ2-4; 7 bases fit TRBD1. V dropped 5 bases and J dropped 0; count of bases not matched to a gene: 13. The length of the CDR3 is 18 residues. The germline V gene encodes CDR1 MDHEN and CDR2 SYDVKM. The CDR3 DNA follows: TGTGCCAGCAGTCGGGACAGCGGCCGTCCGGGAGCCAAAAACATTCAGTACTTC. Amino acid sequence: CASSRDSGRPGAKNIQYF.

The chain recombines TRBV14 with TRBJ2-1; possible D gene TRBD1, 6 bases. The CDR3 has 20 residues. V lost 4 bases and J 1 base, leaving 26 bases between the germline ends. The germline CDR1 and CDR2 sequences are SGHDN and FVKESK. DNA for the CDR3: TGTGCCAGCAGCCCCAACCGCGGACAGATAGGCAGCCCATCCTACAATGAGCAGTTCTTC. This sequence encodes CASSPNRGQIGSPSYNEQFF.

This chain joins TRBV11-3 and TRBJ2-7, with D tentatively TRBD2 (5 bases). The germline CDR1 and CDR2 sequences are SGHNT and YENEEA. This CDR3 region has 12 residues. The V end lost 2 bases, the J end lost 7 bases, and 9 bases lay between the germline ends. In nucleotides, the CDR3 is TGTGCCAGCAGCTTACGAGGGCGAGAGCAGTACTTC. This translates into CASSLRGREQYF. The variable domain in full, completed from reference TRBV11-3 and TRBJ2-7, reads EAGVVQSPRYKIIEKKQPVAFWCNPISGHNTLYWYLQNLGQGPELLIRYENEEAVDDSQLPKDRFSAERLKGVDSTLKIQPAELGDSAVYLCASSLRGREQYFGPGTRLTVT.

The chain has TRBV15 and TRBJ2-3; 9 positions match TRBD2. CDR3 length: 15 residues. Germline V lookup: CDR1 LNHNV, CDR2 YYDKDF (reference sequence). V was pared by 5 bases and J by 0 bases, with 3 bases of the junction left unmatched. This CDR3 reads CATSPSGTSTDTQYF. Written as DNA, the CDR3 is TGTGCCACCAGCCCTAGCGGGACTAGCACAGATACGCAGTATTTT. The full variable domain, with the rest looked up from reference TRBV15 and TRBJ2-3, is DAMVIQNPRYQVTQFGKPVTLSCSQTLNHNVMYWYQQKSSQAPKLLFHYYDKDFNNEADTPDNFQSRRPNTSFCFLDIRSPGLGDTAMYLCATSPSGTSTDTQYFGPGTRLTVL.

CDR3 protein: CASSFVPGTSGELFF. The CDR3 nucleotides are TGCGCCAGCAGCTTTGTTCCAGGGACCAGCGGGGAGCTGTTTTTT. V gene TRBV5-1 combines with J gene TRBJ2-2; D tentatively reads TRBD1 or TRBD2 (5 bases each). The CDR3 is 15 amino acids. Trimming stripped 2 bases from V and 7 bases from J, with 15 bases between. CDR1 and CDR2 (germline): SGHRS, YFSETQ.

This clone was counted between two and nine times. The rearrangement joins TRBV12-2 to TRBJ2-5; the tabulated D call, TRBD2, remains unverified against the DNA. TRBV12-2 is shown as a pseudogene. This CDR3 spans 14 amino acids. Here the CDR3 reads CASRPSGSQETQYF. In nucleotides, the CDR3 is TGTGCAAGTCGCCCCTCCGGGAGTCAAGAGACCCAGTACTTC.

The chain has TRBV6-5 and TRBJ1-2; D ambiguous. V was shortened by 5 bases and J by 7 bases, with 8 bases between the two germline ends. The CDR3 length is 11 residues. CDR1 and CDR2 from the germline V gene are MNHEY and SVGAGI. The CDR3 loop is CASSERGGYTF. DNA for the CDR3: TGTGCCAGCAGTGAACGAGGTGGCTACACCTTC.

V usage is TRBV7-2 and J usage is TRBJ2-5; 9 nucleotides agree with TRBD2. The V gene end was trimmed by 3 bases and the J gene end by 5 bases; junction bases not matched to a gene: 16. Germline V gives CDR1 SGHTA, CDR2 FQGNSA. The CDR3 is made up of 18 amino acids. DNA of the CDR3: TGTGCCAGCAGCTTTGCTTCAAAGGGCGGGAGGGCCCGGGAGACCCAGTACTTC. It codes for CASSFASKGGRARETQYF. Supplemented by reference TRBV7-2 and TRBJ2-5, the full variable domain reads GAGVSQSPSNKVTEKGKDVELRCDPISGHTALYWYRQSLGQGLEFLIYFQGNSAPDKSGLPSDRFSAERTGGSVSTLTIQRTQQEDSAVYLCASSFASKGGRARETQYFGPGTRLLVL.

The rearrangement uses TRBV28 and TRBJ1-5, with 11 bases fitting TRBD1. CDR1 is MDHEN and CDR2 is SYDVKM in the germline V gene. V lost 2 bases, J lost 6 bases, and 6 bases stayed unmatched. The CDR3 covers 16 residues. The CDR3 DNA sequence: TGTGCCAGCAGTTTAGGACAGGGGGCCGTGGTTCAGCCCCAGCATTTT. Its protein product is CASSLGQGAVVQPQHF.

The chain uses TRBV5-1 and TRBJ2-5, with D unclear. The V and J ends lost 2 bases and 5 bases respectively, with 4 bases between them. Looked up from germline, CDR1 is SGHRS and CDR2 is YFSETQ. The CDR3 extends over 11 amino acids. The CDR3 nucleotides read TGCGCCAGCAGCTTTGAGGAGACCCAGTACTTC. Protein sequence: CASSFEETQYF. The full variable domain, in which reference TRBV5-1 and TRBJ2-5 provide the parts outside the CDR3, is KAGVTQTPRYLIKTRGQQVTLSCSPISGHRSVSWYQQTPGQGLQFLFEYFSETQRNKGNFPGRFSGRQFSNSRSEMNVSTLELGDSALYLCASSFEETQYFGPGTRLLVL.

This clone was observed once. V gene TRBV7-9 combines with J gene TRBJ1-2, with D possibly TRBD1 on 5 matching bases. The CDR3 covers 17 residues. Germline V gene lookup returns CDR1 SEHNR and CDR2 FQNEAQ (reference sequence). V shed 5 bases and J shed 0 bases, with 19 bases lying between them. CDR3 loop: CASSPTGLPASNYGYTF. For the CDR3, the DNA is TGTGCCAGCAGCCCCACAGGACTGCCAGCTTCTAACTATGGCTACACCTTC. Filled out from reference TRBV7-9 and TRBJ1-2, the complete variable domain reads DTGVSQNPRHKITKRGQNVTFRCDPISEHNRLYWYRQTLGQGPEFLTYFQNEAQLEKSRLLSDRFSAERPKGSFSTLEIQRTEQGDSAMYLCASSPTGLPASNYGYTFGSGTRLTVV.

This clone is medium-sized by share. This sequence joins TRBV7-3 and TRBJ1-1; no clear D. Trimming removed 5 bases at V and 1 base at J, with 8 bases between. This CDR3 comprises 13 residues. The germline V gene has CDR1 SGHTA and CDR2 FQGTGA. CDR3 protein: CASSQSANTEAFF. CDR3 sequence (DNA): TGTGCCAGCAGCCAGTCCGCGAACACTGAAGCTTTCTTT. The full variable domain, in which reference TRBV7-3 and TRBJ1-1 provide the parts outside the CDR3, is GAGVSQTPSNKVTEKGKYVELRCDPISGHTALYWYRQSLGQGPEFLIYFQGTGAADDSGLPNDRFFAVRPEGSVSTLKIQRTERGDSAVYLCASSQSANTEAFFGQGTRLTVV.

V usage is TRBV19 and J usage is TRBJ2-7, with 14 nucleotides matching TRBD2. After removal of 7 bases from V and 6 bases from J, the junction contained 14 bases not matched to a gene. Germline V lookup: CDR1 LNHDA, CDR2 SQIVND (reference sequence). CDR3 length equals 17 residues. Here the CDR3 DNA reads TGTGCCAGTACCCCGGGACTAGCGGGAGAAGGAAGCGCCGAGCAGTACTTC. This encodes CASTPGLAGEGSAEQYF.

This chain joins TRBV7-9 and TRBJ2-1; 13 bases are shared with TRBD2. The germline V gene has CDR1 SEHNR and CDR2 FQNEAQ (reference sequence). V gave up 6 bases and J gave up 7 bases; unmatched junction bases: 12. This CDR3 region has 17 residues. As DNA, the CDR3 is TGTGCCAGCAGGCCGAGAGGGACTAGCGGGAAGGGGAATGAGCAGTTCTTC. Translation gives CASRPRGTSGKGNEQFF.

The chain couples TRBV28 to TRBJ2-3; 8 bases are a match to TRBD2. Germline CDR1 and CDR2: MDHEN and SYDVKM. V lost 6 bases to trimming and J lost 4 bases; unmatched junction nucleotides: 9. The CDR3 has 15 amino acids. The CDR3 DNA reads TGTGCCAGCAGCCAACAGCGGGAGAGGTCAGATACGCAGTATTTT. This translates into CASSQQRERSDTQYF.

The V gene is TRBV27, the J gene TRBJ2-3; possibly TRBD2 for D (5 bases). V lost 10 bases and J lost 11, with 25 bases in between. The CDR3 loop spans 14 amino acids. Per germline, CDR1 MNHEY and CDR2 SMNVEV (reference sequence). As DNA, the CDR3 is TGTGCCACCCGAGGGCTAGCCGACCGATTGAGGCAGTATTTT. Encoded protein: CATRGLADRLRQYF.

The rearrangement uses TRBV7-3 and TRBJ1-1; 7 positions agree with TRBD1. The CDR3 is 13 residues long. CDR1 and CDR2 from the germline V gene are SGHTA and FQGTGA. Trimming removed 5 bases from V and 4 bases from J; junction bases left unmatched: 4. Written as DNA, the CDR3 is TGTGCCAGCAGCGGGACAGTCTTCACTGAAGCTTTCTTT. Translating it yields CASSGTVFTEAFF.